The entry below gives a single T cell receptor (beta chain) sequence along with its context. The antigen it binds to is not known. No qualities accompany the bases; no much larger clone lies one base away. The sample originates from a study of cytomegalovirus exposure and HLA in healthy donors (dated by TCRdb to 2015 to 2018). The study in broad terms: According to an earlier analysis of several hundred of the donors, about 179 million T cells yielded 117 million unique TCR beta sequences and around 280 Gb of sequence data. Besides the first cohort of hundreds of subjects, a separate validation cohort made up of roughly 130 different subjects was used. The later analysis used no new phenotypic data to find candidate immune exposures, relying instead on TCR beta sequences and their occurrence across donors. A later analysis re-examined previously published TCR beta repertoires from about 670 donors and added high-resolution HLA genotyping to investigate patterns of TCR occurrence. Five DR-DQ haplotypes were treated as single units for association and clustering because of strong linkage in the cohort. Every repertoire in the discovery cohort had been generated on one and the same sequencing platform. The T cell repertoires of 550 to 850 subjects were profiled by immunosequencing and related to cytomegalovirus serostatus. Typing coverage differed by locus: A, B, C, DRB1 and DQB1 were typed in about 620-630 donors, DQA1 in approximately 520, DPA1 in 600 to 610, and DPB1 in approximately 450. A later genetic analysis used genome-wide SNP genotypes for 398 of the 666 donors, treating that subset as a discovery cohort. High-throughput TCR immunosequencing, statistical association of individual TCRs with disease status, and machine learning were combined to predict cytomegalovirus infection status. On average, roughly 250,000 unique TCR beta nucleotide sequences were sequenced per donor among several hundred genotyped donors of the cohort, with roughly 18% of those sequences being non-productive. Donor age, sex, ethnicity and CMV serostatus were collected together with the repertoire data. Roughly 300 gigabases of sequencing data and around 90 million unique TCR sequences made up an early release that covered several hundred HLA-typed donors. Among the roughly 390 genotyped donors, around 81% belonged to the genetic ancestry cluster associated with self-reported Caucasian donors. To decide whether each TCR beta V gene segment behaved as functional or pseudogenic, an earlier analysis of over 500 of the donors relied on high-throughput TCR beta sequencing. The study aimed to test whether signatures of past pathogen exposure could be identified by cataloging public T cell receptors. Both class I and class II loci were covered by HLA typing, at four-digit resolution.

There are 14 amino acids in the CDR3, from cysteine to phenylalanine inclusive. Only the CDR3 region is kept as DNA, spanning 42 bases read in frame from base 1. Clipping removes 4 bases from V and 0 bases from J, with 1 as the unmatched junction base count. The germline V gene encodes CDR1 SGHTA and CDR2 FQGNSA. In total, more than 500 healthy bone marrow donors made up the cohort. At the time of sampling, every cohort member was nominally healthy, though immune exposures that went unrecorded were likely present. The donor tested CMV seronegative, placing the donor among the roughly 350 seronegative members of the cohort. Each donor provided a peripheral blood sample, and peripheral blood mononuclear cells were used for TCR beta sequencing. Genomic DNA extraction from the blood cell samples was performed with the Qiagen DNeasy Blood Extraction Kit. The library came from the immunoSEQ multiplex PCR assay. For the multiplex PCR, a mixture combining 60 forward primers for TCR Vbeta segments and 13 reverse primers for TCR Jbeta segments was used. The CDR3 region of rearranged TCR beta genes was amplified from genomic DNA by a multiplex PCR assay. The Illumina HiSeq System was used to sequence the amplified TCR beta libraries as 87-base-pair reads. In the paper's pipeline: A later analysis tallied 70 million to 100 million unique TCR beta chains across the approximately 670 repertoires, and approximately 11 million of those chains were shared by two or more donors. Raw reads were error-corrected and collapsed into unique sequences with a nearest-neighbor algorithm that merged closely related sequences to remove PCR and sequencing errors. V, D and J gene segments were assigned by aligning CDR3 sequences to IMGT reference sequences. Each retained sequence needed at least a six-nucleotide match to both a V gene segment and a J gene segment. A rearrangement counted as productive if the CDR3 had no stop codons and remained in frame with V and J, and every other rearrangement counted as non-productive. Following IMGT convention, CDR3 was defined as the stretch from the second conserved V-encoded cysteine up to the conserved J-encoded phenylalanine. The earlier analysis of about 570 of the donors excluded any sequence lacking an unambiguous match to a single V gene segment. In an earlier analysis of several hundred of the donors, V segments were called functional above 56.7% productive rearrangements and were called segregating when the between-donor standard deviation exceeded 5%. A statistical classification framework was developed to diagnose cytomegalovirus status using the catalog of TCR beta chain sequences. In a later analysis, V and J genes were assigned by comparing TCR nucleotide sequences against IMGT/GENE-DB human TR gene sequences. In a later analysis, CDR3 sequences and most-parsimonious VDJ recombination scenarios were assigned using the TCRdist pipeline. In a later analysis, every TCR beta chain was defined by the combination of its CDR3 amino acid sequence and its V-gene family, and reads without a unique V-gene family were dropped. A later analysis removed several hundred highly shared, low-generation-probability nucleotide sequences to deal with suspected cross-contamination and a sequencing artifact. A later analysis calculated a clonal expansion index for each public chain from normalized within-repertoire ranks of inferred template counts. A later analysis computed generation probabilities with a VDJ recombination model fitted to out-of-frame rearrangements, and checked the results against IGoR. Hypergeometric tests were used in a later analysis to score TCR-TCR, TCR-HLA and TCR-CMV co-occurrence, with a repertoire-size bias correction applied to the TCR pairs. A later analysis estimated false discovery rates by permuting HLA or CMV assignments 20 times. A later analysis grouped co-occurring TCRs with DBSCAN, adding TCRdist sequence similarity when clustering within HLA-allele-positive subsets. Repertoires with fewer than 30,000 or more than 120,000 public chains, plus five repertoires with anomalous nucleotide sharing, were excluded from co-occurrence clustering. TCRdb took over this immuneACCESS table, retaining in-frame rearrangements with V and J assigned. Such tables are incomplete; in checked studies, under half of the missing clones stem from an unresolved V gene, and the remainder is unexplained. D and trimming come from the DNA, and the V and J calls and clone size come from that table. Across this sample there are 100,000 to 130,000 clones, with around 76% seen only once. The ten largest clones represent 2% to 3% of the sample.

Study-wide findings and limitations: A total of fewer than 200 TCR beta chains were listed by the study as associated with cytomegalovirus. Strong co-occurrence of HLA alleles, especially DR and DQ, made assigning TCR associations to individual alleles difficult. CMV serostatus was the only immune exposure information available for the cohort. Seventeen rarely observed V segments, including chromosome 9 orphons, were excluded from the earlier analysis of approximately 500 of the donors because counts were too low. Because HLA typing was missing for some donors at each locus, association tests included only the typed subset. While some public TCRs were present in many individuals, most TCR sequences turned up only very rarely across donors. It was suggested by the authors that the approach could potentially be generalized to other disease states and immunological phenotypes. The classifier was reported to diagnose cytomegalovirus status with high specificity and sensitivity in both the original cohort and the validation cohort. The 87-base-pair reads could not distinguish some IMGT-functional V segments, including TRBV6-2 and TRBV6-3, so those segments were excluded. In a later analysis, several top co-occurrence clusters were reported to appear linked to parvovirus B19, influenza, CMV and Epstein-Barr virus. A further reported finding was that TCR beta sequences accurately predicted the HLA-A and HLA-B alleles for most subjects in the first cohort. A later genetic analysis associated a missense DCLRE1C variant with V-gene and J-gene trimming of TCR beta chains, and an independent cohort replicated the association. In a later analysis, HLA-associated TCR beta chains showed more clonal expansion and lower generation probabilities than non-associated chains that were equally common. Presence/absence analyses assumed roughly uniform sequencing depth across donors, an assumption that may not hold. In a later analysis, 16,951 TCR beta sequences were associated with specific HLA alleles at a false discovery rate of 0.05. In vitro tests confirmed that a few of the cytomegalovirus-associated TCR beta chains recognize cytomegalovirus antigens. In this cohort, only TCR beta chains were sequenced, and detectable features were limited by the absence of alpha or paired-chain data. The sequencing pipeline was judged likely to have produced a cluster of highly shared sequence variants as a technical artifact. Correlated functional status among segregating V segments might reflect linkage disequilibrium, but an unknown experimental factor could not be ruled out. In a later analysis, most CMV-associated TCR beta chains were found to appear HLA-restricted, with HLA associations seemingly driven largely by CMV exposure. According to a later genetic analysis, donors in an Asian-associated ancestry cluster had fewer N-insertions in productive TCRs than the approximately 630-donor mean. Broadly in line with IMGT annotations, most TCR beta V segments showed up in productive rearrangements about 87% or about 30% of the time in an earlier analysis of approximately 640 of the donors. In a later analysis, TCR association rates were found to vary across HLA loci, with the most associated TCRs seen for DRB1 alleles and the fewest for HLA-C alleles.

Sequencing input: PBMCs. The rearrangement joined TRBV7-2 to TRBJ2-3; TRBD2 matches 7 bases in the middle. The sequence derives from a man aged 18 to 29 in good health and CMV-seronegative. In nucleotides, the sequence is TGTGCCAGCAGCTGGGGAGGGAGCACAGATACGCAGTATTTT. It translates as CASSWGGSTDTQYF.